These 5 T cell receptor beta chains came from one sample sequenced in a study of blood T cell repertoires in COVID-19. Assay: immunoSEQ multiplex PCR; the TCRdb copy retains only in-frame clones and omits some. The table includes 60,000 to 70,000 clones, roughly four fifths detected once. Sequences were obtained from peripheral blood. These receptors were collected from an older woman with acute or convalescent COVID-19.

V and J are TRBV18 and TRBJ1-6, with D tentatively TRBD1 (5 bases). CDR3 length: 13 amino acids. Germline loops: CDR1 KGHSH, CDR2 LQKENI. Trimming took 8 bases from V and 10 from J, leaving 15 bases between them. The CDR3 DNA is TGTGCCAGCGGGGCCGGTATGGAATCACCCCTCCACTTT. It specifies CASGAGMESPLHF.

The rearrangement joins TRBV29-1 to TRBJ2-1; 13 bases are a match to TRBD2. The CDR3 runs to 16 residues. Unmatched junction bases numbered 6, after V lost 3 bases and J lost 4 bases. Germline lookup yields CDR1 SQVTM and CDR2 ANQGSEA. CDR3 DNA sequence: TGCAGCGTTGAGGTTCCGACTAGCGGGGGGTACAATGAGCAGTTCTTC. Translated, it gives CSVEVPTSGGYNEQFF.

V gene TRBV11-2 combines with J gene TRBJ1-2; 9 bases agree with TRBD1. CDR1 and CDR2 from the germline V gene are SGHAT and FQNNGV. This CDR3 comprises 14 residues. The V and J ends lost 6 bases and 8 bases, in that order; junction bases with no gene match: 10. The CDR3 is CASRPPGQGLGYTF. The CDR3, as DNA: TGTGCCAGCAGGCCTCCGGGACAGGGCCTAGGCTACACCTTC.

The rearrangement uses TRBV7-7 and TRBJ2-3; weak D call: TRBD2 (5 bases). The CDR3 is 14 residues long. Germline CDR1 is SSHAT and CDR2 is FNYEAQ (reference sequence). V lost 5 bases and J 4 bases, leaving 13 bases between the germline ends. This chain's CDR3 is CASSVSWGADTQYF. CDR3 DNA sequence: TGTGCCAGCAGCGTCTCCTGGGGAGCAGATACGCAGTATTTT.

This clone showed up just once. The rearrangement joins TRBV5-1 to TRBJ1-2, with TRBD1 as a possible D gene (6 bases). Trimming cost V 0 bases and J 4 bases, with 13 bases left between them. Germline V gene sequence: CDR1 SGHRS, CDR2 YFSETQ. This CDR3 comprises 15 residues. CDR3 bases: TGCGCCAGCAGCTTGGACATAACAGGGCCCTATGGCTACACCTTC. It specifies CASSLDITGPYGYTF.